This T cell receptor (beta chain) was recorded in a study of human T cells and chemical hapten exposure. This clonotype was observed many times. MiXCR was run by TCRdb on the RACE reads, yielding one entry per CDR3 protein. The sample lists 45,000 to 60,000 distinct CDR3 sequences, about 9.6% occurring once. Time point described: patch test 1, 2 weeks after DPC sensitization. The treatment denotes: therapeutic diphenylcyclopropenone sensitization with weekly scalp DPC. The sequencing used whole blood, collected in connection with sensitization to the hapten diphenylcyclopropenone (DPC). This TCR was sampled from a woman between 40 and 50 years old with alopecia areata. Some clones in this sample may be carry-over from other donors' samples.

The CDR3 DNA follows: TGCAGCGGGGGGACCTTCTATGGCTACACCTTC. Translating gives CSGGTFYGYTF. This chain joins TRBV29-1 and TRBJ1-2, with D tentatively TRBD1 (5 bases). The CDR3 has 11 amino acids. Germline CDR1 SQVTM, CDR2 ANQGSEA. V lost 7 bases and J 4 bases, leaving 10 bases between the germline ends.